This T cell receptor (beta chain) came from a study of healthy donors' naive CD4 and CD8 T cells. Overall study context: Donors came from three age groups: 20-25, 40-50 and 60-70 years.

Trimming shortened V by 4 bases and J by 3 bases, and 7 bases separated the two germline ends. CDR1 and CDR2 from the germline V gene are SQVTM and ANQGSEA. This CDR3 is built from 11 residues. Starting from 500 ng of total RNA, TCR libraries were made with linear amplification. TCRdb redid the calling of the reads with MiXCR, one entry per CDR3 protein. This table has around 200,000 distinct CDR3 sequences, 65% to 75% appearing once. As for this clonotype: Its specificity is unknown.

General study findings and limits: Positive CDR3 charge linked to CD4+ cells, negative to CD8+ cells.

The chain is built from TRBV29-1 and TRBJ2-7, with D uncertain. This TCR was recovered from a pool of human donors in good health; the sample pools cells from several healthy donors. What was sequenced was naive CD4+ and CD8+ T cells sorted from blood, pooled from several donors. CDR3 loop: CSVVINYEQYF. In DNA form, the CDR3 reads TGCAGCGTTGTCATCAACTACGAGCAGTACTTC.